This T cell receptor beta chain was identified during a study of cytomegalovirus exposure and HLA in healthy donors. Turning to the study itself: From 150 million to 200 million T cells, an earlier analysis saw 110 million or so unique TCR beta sequences.

At collection, donors were nominally healthy, but unrecorded immune exposures were probable. A multiplex PCR was run with 60 Vbeta primers and 13 Jbeta primers. TCRdb's table, derived via immunoSEQ multiplex PCR, lists solely in-frame clones and lacks some. The sample contains 160,000 or so clones, about 79% of which appear only once. As regards this clone: The antigen is not known.

This CDR3 has 14 amino acids. The germline gives CDR1 SEHNR, CDR2 FQNEAQ (reference sequence). V dropped 11 bases and J dropped 9; count of bases not matched to a gene: 15. Study-wide findings and caveats: Cytomegalovirus-associated status was assigned to roughly 160 TCR beta chains.

This clonotype was sampled from a man aged 40-50 years in good health and CMV-seropositive. The chain is built from TRBV7-9 and TRBJ2-1, with 8 bases lining up with TRBD1. The sequenced material came from PBMCs. CDR3 residues: CAGYLDRGGVEQFF. CDR3 bases: TGTGCCGGATATCTAGACAGGGGAGGCGTTGAGCAGTTCTTC.